Below, 17 T cell receptor beta chains from the same sample are listed, as sequenced in a study of blood T cell repertoires in COVID-19. Clones were sequenced by immunoSEQ multiplex PCR, and TCRdb holds only the in-frame ones, with some missing. The sample lists about 320,000 clones, 70% to 90% occurring once. The source material was peripheral blood. The receptors stem from a woman aged 25 to 45 with COVID-19, enrolled during active disease.

V gene TRBV7-9 combines with J gene TRBJ2-3; D is unclear. V lost 5 bases and J 2 bases, leaving 11 bases between the germline ends. The germline V gene encodes CDR1 SEHNR and CDR2 FQNEAQ (reference sequence). The CDR3 spans 14 residues. The CDR3 DNA follows: TGTGCCAGCAGCCTCCCGCGATCCACAGATACGCAGTATTTT. Residues: CASSLPRSTDTQYF. Combining the CDR3 with reference TRBV7-9 and TRBJ2-3 gives the whole variable domain DTGVSQNPRHKITKRGQNVTFRCDPISEHNRLYWYRQTLGQGPEFLTYFQNEAQLEKSRLLSDRFSAERPKGSFSTLEIQRTEQGDSAMYLCASSLPRSTDTQYFGPGTRLTVL.

Turning to this clone: The same CDR3 also results from other DNA sequences found in this sample. CDR3 region: CASSLGLAGGQETQYF. The CDR3 nucleotides read TGCGCCAGCAGCTTGGGACTAGCGGGGGGTCAAGAGACCCAGTACTTC. This sequence joins TRBV5-1 and TRBJ2-5; 13 nucleotides agree with TRBD2. The CDR3 has 16 residues. Germline V gives CDR1 SGHRS, CDR2 YFSETQ. J gave up 2 bases and V 0 bases, and 1 base lay outside the gene matches. Based on the CDR3 plus reference TRBV5-1 and TRBJ2-5, the full variable domain is KAGVTQTPRYLIKTRGQQVTLSCSPISGHRSVSWYQQTPGQGLQFLFEYFSETQRNKGNFPGRFSGRQFSNSRSEMNVSTLELGDSALYLCASSLGLAGGQETQYFGPGTRLLVL.

The gene calls are TRBV7-9 and TRBJ2-1; D uncertain. CDR3 size: 13 residues. Trimming left V 4 bases short and J 4 bases short, with 8 bases between. CDR1 SEHNR and CDR2 FQNEAQ come from the germline V gene (reference sequence). Here the CDR3 reads CASSSDWYNEQFF. The CDR3 DNA reads TGTGCCAGCAGCTCCGACTGGTACAATGAGCAGTTCTTC.

The rearrangement links TRBV12-5 to TRBJ1-1; D is undetermined. The CDR3 extends over 15 amino acids. Trimming stripped 4 bases from V and 5 bases from J, with 17 bases between. Germline V gives CDR1 LGHNT, CDR2 FRNRAP. The chain's CDR3 is CASGSTLRGWTEAFF. The CDR3, as DNA: TGTGCTAGTGGTTCGACTCTCCGAGGGTGGACTGAAGCTTTCTTT.

This chain connects TRBV10-2 to TRBJ1-3, with TRBD1 as a possible D gene (6 bases). The CDR3 totals 12 residues. The ends were cut back, 7 bases at V and 7 bases at J, with 11 bases in the middle. The germline V gene encodes CDR1 WSHSY and CDR2 SAAADI. The CDR3 region is CASTGQLNTIYF. CDR3 DNA sequence: TGCGCCAGCACAGGACAGTTGAACACCATATATTTT.

This clone has a handful of counts. V and J are TRBV6-1 and TRBJ1-2; no firm D call. The ends were cut back, 6 bases at V and 7 bases at J, with 24 bases in the middle. Germline V CDR1 and CDR2: MNHNS, SASEGT. CDR3 length: 16 amino acids. The CDR3 DNA sequence: TGTGCCAGCAGGGAAATCGGGAGGGCAGGAGAGGCTGGCTACACCTTC. Its protein is CASREIGRAGEAGYTF.

This chain joins TRBV25-1 and TRBJ1-5; 8 bases are a match to TRBD1. The germline V gene encodes CDR1 MGHDK and CDR2 SYGVNS. The CDR3 extends over 14 amino acids. J gave up 2 bases and V 8 bases, and 5 bases lay outside the gene matches. The CDR3 coding sequence is TGTGCCAGCGGAACAGGGGGTGGCAATCAGCCCCAGCATTTT. Its translation: CASGTGGGNQPQHF.

The chain is built from TRBV19 and TRBJ1-1; TRBD1 agrees at 7 bases. Germline-derived CDR1 and CDR2 are LNHDA and SQIVND (reference sequence). The CDR3 extends over 15 amino acids. Unmatched junction bases numbered 10, after V lost 1 base and J lost 8 bases. For the CDR3, the DNA is TGTGCCAGTAGTATAGGTCAAATTTGGACAGGCGAAGCTTTCTTT. Encoded protein: CASSIGQIWTGEAFF.

This rearrangement joins TRBV4-1 to TRBJ1-1; D remains ambiguous. This CDR3 spans 14 amino acids. Per germline, CDR1 MGHRA and CDR2 YSYEKL. V lost 3 bases and J lost 3, with 11 bases in between. The CDR3 DNA follows: TGCGCCAGCAGCCAGGGTCTGGCGGACACTGAAGCTTTCTTT. The encoded protein is CASSQGLADTEAFF.

J is TRBJ2-2 and V is TRBV15; D is ambiguous. Germline V gives CDR1 LNHNV, CDR2 YYDKDF (reference sequence). This CDR3 region has 12 residues. Trimming left V 3 bases short and J 7 bases short, with 6 bases between. CDR3 loop: CATSSLGGELFF. CDR3 sequence (DNA): TGTGCCACCAGCAGCCTAGGCGGGGAGCTGTTTTTT. The full variable domain, rest sourced from reference TRBV15 and TRBJ2-2, is DAMVIQNPRYQVTQFGKPVTLSCSQTLNHNVMYWYQQKSSQAPKLLFHYYDKDFNNEADTPDNFQSRRPNTSFCFLDIRSPGLGDTAMYLCATSSLGGELFFGEGSRLTVL.

The rearrangement uses TRBV5-4 and TRBJ2-7, with 9 nucleotides matching TRBD1. This CDR3 contains 13 residues. The J segment lost 5 bases and the V segment lost 3 bases, leaving 3 bases of the junction unmatched. Germline CDR1 is SGHNT and CDR2 is YYREEE (reference sequence). DNA of the CDR3: TGTGCCAGCAGCTCGGGGACAGGGCACGAGCAGTACGTC. Translated, it gives CASSSGTGHEQYV.

The chain employs TRBV12-3 or TRBV12-4 and TRBJ2-7, with TRBD1 matching over 8 bases. The length of the CDR3 is 13 residues. V trimming: 5 bases; J trimming: 6 bases; junction bases outside the gene matches: 6. As DNA, the CDR3 is TGTGCCAGCAGTCGGACAGGGAAAAGCGAGCAGTACGTC. This encodes CASSRTGKSEQYV.

The CDR3: CASSQDRGTGNEKLFF. The CDR3 coding sequence is TGTGCCAGCAGCCAAGATAGGGGGACAGGTAATGAAAAACTGTTTTTT. The V call is TRBV3-1 (or the pseudogene TRBV3-2), the J call TRBJ1-4; 8 positions match TRBD1. CDR1 LGHDT and CDR2 YNNKEL come from the germline V gene (reference sequence). The CDR3 is 16 residues long. V shed 0 bases and J 4 bases; nucleotides not matched to a gene: 4.

This chain joins TRBV5-1 and TRBJ2-3; tentative D call: TRBD2 (7 bases). The germline gives CDR1 SGHRS, CDR2 YFSETQ. Deletions cut 4 bases from V and 4 bases from J, with 13 bases between. The length of the CDR3 is 14 residues. CDR3 region: CASSGGAQADTQYF. The CDR3 nucleotides are TGCGCCAGCAGCGGGGGGGCCCAGGCAGATACGCAGTATTTT.

This clone appeared a few times. The chain couples TRBV7-8 to TRBJ1-1; no clear D. Germline values: CDR1 SGHVS, CDR2 FQNEAQ. Trimming took off 5 bases at V and 4 bases at J, with 17 bases between the two ends. CDR3 length equals 15 residues. CDR3 sequence reads: CASSLLVGLGTEAFF. In DNA form, the CDR3 reads TGTGCCAGCAGCCTTTTGGTGGGCTTGGGCACTGAAGCTTTCTTT. Looking up the rest from reference TRBV7-8 and TRBJ1-1 gives the full variable domain: GAGVSQSPRYKVAKRGQDVALRCDPISGHVSLFWYQQALGQGPEFLTYFQNEAQLDKSGLPSDRFFAERPEGSVSTLKIQRTQQEDSAVYLCASSLLVGLGTEAFFGQGTRLTVV.

The chain recombines TRBV2 with TRBJ1-1, with 8 bases identical to TRBD1. Germline assignment: CDR1 SNHLY and CDR2 FYNNEI. V shed 5 bases and J 5 bases; nucleotides not matched to a gene: 4. The CDR3 extends over 13 amino acids. The CDR3 reads CASSLTGGTEAFF. The CDR3 region has the DNA TGTGCCAGCAGTTTAACAGGGGGAACTGAAGCTTTCTTT. Full variable domain (rest looked up from reference TRBV2 and TRBJ1-1): EPEVTQTPSHQVTQMGQEVILRCVPISNHLYFYWYRQILGQKVEFLVSFYNNEISEKSEIFDDQFSVERPDGSNFTLKIRSTKLEDSAMYFCASSLTGGTEAFFGQGTRLTVV.

The chain employs TRBV12-3 or TRBV12-4 and TRBJ1-2, with D perhaps matching TRBD1 (6 bases). The CDR3 extends over 13 amino acids. The V gene lost 6 bases and the J gene lost 8 bases, with 16 bases spanning the gap. The CDR3 DNA sequence: TGTGCCAGCAGACTTGGGGGGGGCGAAGGCTACACCTTC. As protein: CASRLGGGEGYTF.